The 17 T cell receptor beta chains below all came from one sample that was sequenced in a study of T cell responses to AZD1222 COVID-19 vaccine. The protocol was immunoSEQ multiplex PCR, while the TCRdb copy is restricted to in-frame clones and leaves out a portion. The data show 120,000 to 150,000 clones, approximately 89% seen once. The source was peripheral blood, collected on day 0 of AZD1222 vaccination. Receptors were obtained from an adult in good health.

V gene TRBV5-1 combines with J gene TRBJ1-2, with D perhaps TRBD1 (6 bases). The CDR3 is made up of 14 amino acids. Trimming pared 0 bases from V and 3 bases from J, leaving 9 bases between. Germline values: CDR1 SGHRS, CDR2 YFSETQ. The CDR3 is CASSLDRADYGYTF. The CDR3 DNA reads as TGCGCCAGCAGCTTGGACAGGGCTGACTATGGCTACACCTTC.

The chain employs TRBV20-1 and TRBJ2-3, with D unresolved. Between the trimmed V and J ends, which lost 3 bases and 4 bases, there was a span of 5 bases. The CDR3 runs 11 residues. CDR1 and CDR2 (germline): DFQATT, SNEGSKA (reference sequence). The CDR3 coding sequence is TGCAGTGCTAGGTTAGCAGATACGCAGTATTTT. The encoded protein is CSARLADTQYF.

The chain is built from TRBV5-1 and TRBJ1-1; D may be TRBD1 (6 bases). Germline V lookup: CDR1 SGHRS, CDR2 YFSETQ. Trimming pared 4 bases from V and 1 base from J, leaving 17 bases between. The CDR3 totals 16 residues. The CDR3 spells CASSPTTGTPNTEAFF. For the CDR3, the DNA is TGCGCCAGCAGCCCTACCACCGGGACACCGAACACTGAAGCTTTCTTT. The full variable domain, in which reference TRBV5-1 and TRBJ1-1 provide the parts outside the CDR3, is KAGVTQTPRYLIKTRGQQVTLSCSPISGHRSVSWYQQTPGQGLQFLFEYFSETQRNKGNFPGRFSGRQFSNSRSEMNVSTLELGDSALYLCASSPTTGTPNTEAFFGQGTRLTVV.

The chain combines TRBV19 with TRBJ2-7, with 7 nucleotides matching TRBD1. V lost 7 bases, J lost 1 base, and 10 bases stayed unmatched. The CDR3 has 15 residues. The germline CDR1 and CDR2 sequences are LNHDA and SQIVND (reference sequence). CDR3 DNA: TGTGCCAGTAAAAGGGACAGCGCCCTGTCCTACGAGCAGTACTTC. Translated: CASKRDSALSYEQYF.

The chain combines TRBV3-1 (or the pseudogene TRBV3-2) with TRBJ1-1, with a tentative D call TRBD1 (5 bases). The CDR3 is 14 amino acids. V was trimmed by 1 base and J by 2 bases, leaving 8 bases between them. CDR1 is LGHDT, CDR2 YNNKEL, per germline (reference sequence). This CDR3 reads CASSQAQGNTEAFF. CDR3 in DNA: TGTGCCAGCAGCCAAGCGCAGGGAAACACTGAAGCTTTCTTT.

This clone was recorded a few times. The CDR3 nucleotides are TGCGCCAGCAGCCAAGGTCTTCTTGAGACCCAGTACTTC. Translation: CASSQGLLETQYF. The gene calls are TRBV4-1 and TRBJ2-5; unclear D gene. In germline, CDR1 is MGHRA, CDR2 YSYEKL. Trimming took off 1 base at V and 5 bases at J, with 8 bases between the two ends. CDR3 length equals 13 residues.

The chain recombines TRBV7-8 with TRBJ2-3; D perhaps matches TRBD1 (5 bases). CDR1 is SGHVS and CDR2 is FQNEAQ in the germline V gene. This CDR3 is built from 16 residues. V was clipped by 1 base and J by 2 bases, with 13 bases between them. Here the CDR3 reads CASSLGGHLNTDTQYF. As DNA, the CDR3 is TGTGCCAGCAGCTTAGGGGGCCACCTGAACACAGATACGCAGTATTTT.

The V gene is TRBV5-1, the J gene TRBJ2-7; a weak D match, TRBD2 (6 bases). Trimming removed 2 bases at V and 4 bases at J, with 10 bases between. This CDR3 is 13 amino acids long. Per the germline V gene, CDR1 is SGHRS and CDR2 is YFSETQ. The CDR3 sequence: CASSLNGGYEQYF. The CDR3 nucleotides read TGCGCCAGCAGCTTAAATGGGGGGTACGAGCAGTACTTC.

The gene calls are TRBV19 and TRBJ2-3; 7 bases line up with TRBD1. The V gene's germline CDR1 is LNHDA and CDR2 SQIVND (reference sequence). The J segment lost 2 bases and the V segment lost 9 bases, leaving 11 bases of the junction unmatched. The CDR3 spans 15 residues. CDR3 bases: TGTGCCAGCAGGACCGGGACAGCTAACACAGATACGCAGTATTTT. This encodes CASRTGTANTDTQYF.

The chain has TRBV12-3 or TRBV12-4 and TRBJ1-2; 7 bases line up with TRBD1. J gave up 2 bases and V 7 bases, and 4 bases lay outside the gene matches. The CDR3 consists of 13 residues. DNA of the CDR3: TGTGCCAGCACGTTACAGGGGAACTATGGCTACACCTTC. Its protein is CASTLQGNYGYTF.

CDR3 nucleotide sequence: TGTGCCAGTAGTATAGATCGGGGTGAAAAACTGTTTTTT. It codes for CASSIDRGEKLFF. V gene TRBV19 combines with J gene TRBJ1-4; D remains ambiguous. This CDR3 spans 13 amino acids. Per the germline V gene, CDR1 is LNHDA and CDR2 is SQIVND (reference sequence). Between the trimmed V and J ends, which lost 0 bases and 7 bases, there was a span of 6 bases.

The chain uses TRBV2 and TRBJ2-2; D gene uncertain. Germline V gene sequence: CDR1 SNHLY, CDR2 FYNNEI. Between the trimmed V and J ends, which lost 2 bases and 4 bases, there was a span of 5 bases. This CDR3 has 13 residues. The CDR3 loop is CASSELGTGELFF. Written as DNA, the CDR3 is TGTGCCAGCAGTGAATTGGGCACCGGGGAGCTGTTTTTT.

The chain has TRBV28 and TRBJ2-3, with 8 bases fitting TRBD2. The CDR3 sequence is 14 residues long. The junction had 0 bases not matched to a gene; V was cut back by 4 bases and J by 0 bases. In germline, CDR1 is MDHEN, CDR2 SYDVKM. DNA for the CDR3: TGTGCCAGCAGTTCGGGGGGGAGCACAGATACGCAGTATTTT. Translated, it gives CASSSGGSTDTQYF.

This clone was observed a handful of times. This CDR3 reads CASSTRGDGNTIYF. The CDR3 coding sequence is TGTGCCAGTAGTACCCGGGGAGACGGAAACACCATATATTTT. The chain uses TRBV19 and TRBJ1-3; D call uncertain. This CDR3 is 14 amino acids long. The V end was cut by 4 bases, the J end by 4 bases, with 11 bases between. CDR1 and CDR2 (germline): LNHDA, SQIVND (reference sequence).

This chain connects TRBV2 to TRBJ2-3, with TRBD1 identical over 7 bases. CDR1 is SNHLY and CDR2 is FYNNEI in the germline V gene. J was trimmed by 6 bases and V by 1 base; bases with no gene match: 7. This CDR3 has 15 amino acids. Here the CDR3 DNA reads TGTGCCAGCAGTGAAGAGGGGGCAGGGGTGGATACGCAGTATTTT. Protein sequence: CASSEEGAGVDTQYF.

This rearrangement joins TRBV7-9 to TRBJ1-2; D call uncertain. The germline V gene encodes CDR1 SEHNR and CDR2 FQNEAQ (reference sequence). Trimming left V 3 bases short and J 1 base short, with 6 bases between. The CDR3 contains 13 residues. Here the CDR3 reads CASSLSVNYGYTF. The CDR3 DNA reads as TGTGCCAGCAGCTTGTCGGTTAACTATGGCTACACCTTC. The full variable domain, its missing parts supplied by reference TRBV7-9 and TRBJ1-2, is DTGVSQNPRHKITKRGQNVTFRCDPISEHNRLYWYRQTLGQGPEFLTYFQNEAQLEKSRLLSDRFSAERPKGSFSTLEIQRTEQGDSAMYLCASSLSVNYGYTFGSGTRLTVV.

The V gene is TRBV20-1, the J gene TRBJ2-5; D uncertain. Germline CDR1 reads DFQATT; CDR2 reads SNEGSKA (reference sequence). The V and J ends lost 4 bases and 3 bases respectively, with 6 bases between them. This CDR3 is built from 11 residues. CDR3 coding DNA: TGCAGTGCTAAAACGAAAGAGACCCAGTACTTC. This gives the protein CSAKTKETQYF.